This T cell receptor beta chain is from a study of T cell changes during pregnancy in multiple sclerosis. Sequencing used immunoSEQ multiplex PCR; TCRdb keeps in-frame clones, though not all of them. The repertoire includes about 45,000 clones, approximately 96% of them detected once, and about 1% sits in the top ten. Germline-derived CDR1 and CDR2 are MDHEN and SYDVKM. The CDR3 sequence is 14 residues long. J was trimmed by 4 bases and V by 10 bases; bases with no gene match: 9. The source was peripheral blood, collected in the second trimester of pregnancy. The source is a female donor with multiple sclerosis, enrolled in a pregnancy study. The genes are TRBV28 and TRBJ2-2; 7 nucleotides agree with TRBD1. The CDR3 spells CAITTGVRTGELFF. CDR3 bases: TGTGCCATTACTACAGGGGTTCGCACCGGGGAGCTGTTTTTT.